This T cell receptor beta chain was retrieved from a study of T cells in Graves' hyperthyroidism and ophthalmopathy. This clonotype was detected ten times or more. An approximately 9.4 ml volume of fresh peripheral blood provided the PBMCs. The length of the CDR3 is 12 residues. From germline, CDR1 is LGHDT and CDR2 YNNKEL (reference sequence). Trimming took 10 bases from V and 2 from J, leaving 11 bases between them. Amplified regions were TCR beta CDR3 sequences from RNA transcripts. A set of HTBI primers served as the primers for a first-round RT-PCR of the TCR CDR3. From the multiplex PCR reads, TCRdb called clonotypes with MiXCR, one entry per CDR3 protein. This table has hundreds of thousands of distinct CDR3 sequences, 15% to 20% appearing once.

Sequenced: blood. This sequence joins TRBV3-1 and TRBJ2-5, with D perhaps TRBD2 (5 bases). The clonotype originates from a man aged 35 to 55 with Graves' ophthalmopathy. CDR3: CAIRGAQETQYF. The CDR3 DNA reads TGTGCCATCCGGGGAGCTCAAGAGACCCAGTACTTC.